The 26 T cell receptor beta chains reported below all come from one sample, sequenced in a study of blood T cells in healthy people across ages. It was with a sample-barcoded 5' primer and a J-beta primer mix that a second PCR of about 7 to 12 cycles was run. TCRdb ran MiXCR on the 5' RACE reads and lists one entry per CDR3 protein. The sample holds some 730,000 distinct CDR3 sequences, 22% seen once. Sequenced sample: blood. The receptors here all came from a man aged 65-85 years in good health.

This clonotype has just one count. This chain links TRBV7-2 with TRBJ2-1; D is uncertain. The germline V gene has CDR1 SGHTA and CDR2 FQGNSA. This CDR3 has 16 residues. Trimming cost V 2 bases and J 4 bases, with 15 bases left between them. Here the CDR3 DNA reads TGTGCCAGCAGCTTATTTTCCTCCAACAAATACAATGAGCAGTTCTTC. Its protein is CASSLFSSNKYNEQFF. Full variable domain (remainder filled in from reference TRBV7-2 and TRBJ2-1): GAGVSQSPSNKVTEKGKDVELRCDPISGHTALYWYRQSLGQGLEFLIYFQGNSAPDKSGLPSDRFSAERTGGSVSTLTIQRTQQEDSAVYLCASSLFSSNKYNEQFFGPGTRLTVL.

This chain uses TRBV12-3 or TRBV12-4 with TRBJ2-5; 11 bases map to TRBD2. This CDR3 has 15 residues. V lost 5 bases and J lost 7; bases outside the gene matches: 9. The CDR3 region has the DNA TGTGCCAGCAGTAACTTAGCGGGAGGGCCGGGGACCCAGTACTTC. Its translation is CASSNLAGGPGTQYF.

The chain couples TRBV6-1 to TRBJ2-1; 8 nucleotides match TRBD2. Germline lookup yields CDR1 MNHNS and CDR2 SASEGT. This CDR3 contains 16 residues. V shed 3 bases, J shed 2 bases, and the junction held 6 bases outside the gene matches. CDR3 region: CASSDSGARPYNEQFF. The CDR3 nucleotides read TGTGCCAGCAGTGATAGCGGGGCCCGGCCCTACAATGAGCAGTTCTTC.

V and J are TRBV5-1 and TRBJ2-5; TRBD2 matches 7 bases. Germline CDR1 SGHRS, CDR2 YFSETQ. Trimming removed 4 bases from V and 5 bases from J; junction bases left unmatched: 14. CDR3 length: 16 residues. The CDR3 loop reads CASSLHSGTKWETQYF. In DNA form, the CDR3 reads TGCGCCAGCAGCCTACACAGCGGGACTAAATGGGAGACCCAGTACTTC.

V is TRBV7-7 and J is TRBJ2-2; D is perhaps TRBD1 or TRBD2 (5 bases each). The length of the CDR3 is 15 residues. V was trimmed by 7 bases and J by 0 bases, leaving 12 bases between them. CDR1 and CDR2 from the germline V gene are SSHAT and FNYEAQ (reference sequence). The chain's CDR3 is CASNAGTPNTGELFF. The CDR3 bases are TGTGCCAGCAACGCCGGGACGCCGAACACCGGGGAGCTGTTTTTT.

This chain uses TRBV5-5 with TRBJ1-2; a possible D gene is TRBD1 (5 bases). Germline V lookup: CDR1 SGHKS, CDR2 YYEKEE (reference sequence). The CDR3 sequence is 12 residues long. V was cut by 3 bases and J by 8 bases, with 11 bases left in between. In nucleotides, the CDR3 is TGTGCCAGCAGCTCTCCAGGGCGGGGCTACACCTTC. Its protein is CASSSPGRGYTF.

This clonotype was detected only a few times. The chain has TRBV3-1 and TRBJ2-1; 7 nucleotides match TRBD2. Germline CDR1 reads LGHDT; CDR2 reads YNNKEL (reference sequence). J gave up 4 bases and V 0 bases, and 6 bases lay outside the gene matches. The CDR3 runs to 16 residues. This chain's CDR3 is CASSQDLPGGYNEQFF. The CDR3 DNA reads as TGTGCCAGCAGCCAAGATCTACCCGGGGGGTACAATGAGCAGTTCTTC.

This clonotype was seen a handful of times. The chain carries TRBV7-8 and TRBJ1-1, with D perhaps matching TRBD1 (5 bases). V lost 5 bases to trimming and J lost 3 bases, with 13 bases between them. This CDR3 spans 14 amino acids. Germline CDR1 is SGHVS and CDR2 is FQNEAQ. CDR3 in amino acids: CASSRGGGDTEAFF. As DNA, the CDR3 is TGTGCCAGCAGCAGGGGAGGTGGGGACACTGAAGCTTTCTTT. Full variable domain (outside the CDR3, taken from reference TRBV7-8 and TRBJ1-1): GAGVSQSPRYKVAKRGQDVALRCDPISGHVSLFWYQQALGQGPEFLTYFQNEAQLDKSGLPSDRFFAERPEGSVSTLKIQRTQQEDSAVYLCASSRGGGDTEAFFGQGTRLTVV.

This clonotype showed up just once. The chain links TRBV5-1 to TRBJ2-5, with TRBD2 as a possible D gene (5 bases). The CDR3 contains 12 residues. V dropped 2 bases and J dropped 9 bases, with 11 bases sitting between them. Germline-derived CDR1 and CDR2 are SGHRS and YFSETQ. CDR3 nucleotide sequence: TGCGCCAGCAGCTTACCCGGGAAAGCCCAGTACTTC. Translated, it gives CASSLPGKAQYF.

The rearrangement uses TRBV20-1 and TRBJ1-2; maybe TRBD1 (5 bases). CDR1 is DFQATT, CDR2 SNEGSKA, per germline (reference sequence). V lost 0 bases and J 2 bases, leaving 19 bases between the germline ends. The CDR3 loop spans 17 amino acids. Written as DNA, the CDR3 is TGCAGTGCTAGAGATCGCTACAGGAGGCTCCTAAACTATGGCTACACCTTC. It yields the protein CSARDRYRRLLNYGYTF.

The table lists this clonotype with a few counts. The chain recombines TRBV10-3 with TRBJ2-7; possibly TRBD1 or TRBD2 for D (5 bases each). The DNA end is more similar to TRBJ2-1, so the J call may be wrong. Germline V gives CDR1 ENHRY, CDR2 SYGVKD. This CDR3 has 15 residues. This CDR3 reads CAINTGTSSGNEQFF. CDR3 bases: TGTGCCATCAACACCGGGACCTCGAGTGGAAATGAGCAGTTCTTC.

This chain joins TRBV11-2 and TRBJ1-2, with D perhaps matching TRBD1 (5 bases). The CDR3 totals 15 residues. Trimming cost V 1 base and J 3 bases, with 12 bases left between them. CDR1 is SGHAT and CDR2 is FQNNGV in the germline V gene. The CDR3 DNA follows: TGTGCCAGCAGCTTAGGCTTCAGGGATCACTATGGCTACACCTTC. Its translation is CASSLGFRDHYGYTF.

The chain couples TRBV20-1 to TRBJ2-3; TRBD2 agrees at 8 bases. Germline values: CDR1 DFQATT, CDR2 SNEGSKA (reference sequence). V lost 3 bases, J lost 6 bases, and 11 bases stayed unmatched. The CDR3 is 15 residues long. Here the CDR3 DNA reads TGCAGTGCTAGTTCAGCGGGAGAACGTCTCGATACGCAGTATTTT. Translation gives CSASSAGERLDTQYF.

The chain uses TRBV7-2 and TRBJ1-5; D might be TRBD1 (6 bases). Looked up from germline, CDR1 is SGHTA and CDR2 is FQGNSA. This CDR3 is built from 15 residues. Trimming took 0 bases from V and 2 from J, leaving 8 bases between them. The CDR3 loop reads CASSLAGAGNQPQHF. CDR3 DNA: TGTGCCAGCAGCTTAGCGGGGGCCGGCAATCAGCCCCAGCATTTT.

This clonotype was observed a few times. The genes are TRBV6-6 and TRBJ2-3; 7 bases line up with TRBD2. CDR1 and CDR2 (germline): MNHNY, SVGAGI (reference sequence). The CDR3 length is 16 residues. V gave up 6 bases and J gave up 2 bases; unmatched junction bases: 11. CDR3 in amino acids: CASSPGRETYTDTQYF. The DNA for the CDR3 is TGTGCCAGCAGCCCCGGGCGGGAGACTTACACAGATACGCAGTATTTT.

This clonotype was counted only a few times. The chain employs TRBV5-1 and TRBJ2-1, with D perhaps matching TRBD1 (6 bases). V dropped 0 bases and J dropped 5 bases, with 12 bases sitting between them. Germline V gene sequence: CDR1 SGHRS, CDR2 YFSETQ. The CDR3 consists of 15 residues. As DNA, the CDR3 is TGCGCCAGCAGCTTGGTGGCAGGGGCCCACAATGAGCAGTTCTTC. As protein: CASSLVAGAHNEQFF.

The gene calls are TRBV20-1 and TRBJ2-1; the match to TRBD2 covers 8 bases. This CDR3 spans 16 amino acids. Germline V CDR1 and CDR2: DFQATT, SNEGSKA (reference sequence). V dropped 0 bases and J dropped 4; count of bases not matched to a gene: 8. In DNA form, the CDR3 reads TGCAGTGCTAGAGATTCGGCGACTAGCGTATACAATGAGCAGTTCTTC. It encodes CSARDSATSVYNEQFF.

The J gene is TRBJ2-3, the V gene TRBV11-2; 12 bases are shared with TRBD1. With 3 bases clipped from V and 6 bases from J, the junction kept 13 bases outside the gene matches. CDR1 and CDR2 (germline): SGHAT, FQNNGV. The CDR3 has 18 residues. The CDR3 DNA sequence: TGTGCCAGCAGCTTCCCCTCCGGGACAGGGGGCTGGGGGGATACGCAGTATTTT. Its translation: CASSFPSGTGGWGDTQYF.

This clonotype has only a few counts. V and J are TRBV20-1 and TRBJ2-4, with TRBD1 matching over 7 bases. Germline V gives CDR1 DFQATT, CDR2 SNEGSKA (reference sequence). CDR3 length: 15 residues. Germline trimming cut 0 bases from V and 5 bases from J; bases unmatched to any gene: 7. CDR3 nucleotide sequence: TGCAGTGCTAGAGATGTTAGGGGGCTGGAAAACATTCAGTACTTC. Protein sequence: CSARDVRGLENIQYF.

This rearrangement joins TRBV18 to TRBJ2-5; D might be TRBD1 (6 bases). Trimming took 3 bases from V and 3 from J, leaving 11 bases between them. Per the germline V gene, CDR1 is KGHSH and CDR2 is LQKENI. The CDR3 totals 14 residues. The CDR3 sequence is CASSPSGTKETQYF. In DNA, the CDR3 is TGTGCCAGCTCACCGTCCGGGACAAAAGAGACCCAGTACTTC.

The J gene is TRBJ2-5, the V gene TRBV2; perhaps TRBD2 as D (6 bases). The J call is doubtful: the DNA matches TRBJ2-7 better. This CDR3 is built from 10 residues. Germline V gene sequence: CDR1 SNHLY, CDR2 FYNNEI. This chain's CDR3 is CASGGYEQYF. CDR3 nucleotides: TGTGCCAGCGGGGGGTACGAGCAGTACTTC.

This clonotype was seen a handful of times. V is TRBV20-1 and J is TRBJ2-5, with 13 bases fitting TRBD2. The germline gives CDR1 DFQATT, CDR2 SNEGSKA (reference sequence). V lost 4 bases, J lost 5 bases, and 10 bases stayed unmatched. The CDR3 spans 16 residues. The CDR3 DNA reads TGCAGTGCTACACTACTAGCGGGAGGGCCTGTGGAGACCCAGTACTTC. Protein: CSATLLAGGPVETQYF.

V usage is TRBV27 and J usage is TRBJ1-5, with TRBD1 identical over 8 bases. This CDR3 comprises 15 residues. After removal of 4 bases from V and 7 bases from J, the junction contained 9 bases not matched to a gene. Germline lookup yields CDR1 MNHEY and CDR2 SMNVEV (reference sequence). The DNA for the CDR3 is TGTGCCAGCAGTTCCGGGACAGGAGGTCGGCAGCCCCAGCATTTT. Amino acid sequence: CASSSGTGGRQPQHF.

Worth noting for this clonotype: An end of the junction does not agree with germline; a read error may underlie this. The rearrangement joins TRBV20-1 to TRBJ2-1; possibly TRBD2 for D (5 bases). CDR3 size: 11 residues. The V gene's germline CDR1 is DFQATT and CDR2 SNEGSKA (reference sequence). The CDR3 nucleotides are TGCAGTGCTGGCACCGAACAAGGAGGAGAATTC. It encodes CSAGTEQGGEF.

The rearrangement uses TRBV7-2 and TRBJ2-1; D remains ambiguous. CDR1 and CDR2 (germline): SGHTA, FQGNSA. Trimming stripped 5 bases from V and 9 bases from J, with 11 bases between. CDR3 length: 12 amino acids. Written as DNA, the CDR3 is TGTGCCAGCAGCACCAACAAGGGTGAGCAGTTCTTC. This encodes CASSTNKGEQFF.

This clonotype was counted a few times. The junction differs from germline at one of its ends, possibly a read error. The V gene is TRBV4-1, the J gene TRBJ2-4; D may be TRBD2 (5 bases). Germline lookup yields CDR1 MGHRA and CDR2 YSYEKL. CDR3 size: 15 residues. The CDR3 loop reads CASSQYMEAKNIRYF. The CDR3 bases are TGCGCCAGCAGCCAATATATGGAGGCCAAAAACATTCGGTACTTC.